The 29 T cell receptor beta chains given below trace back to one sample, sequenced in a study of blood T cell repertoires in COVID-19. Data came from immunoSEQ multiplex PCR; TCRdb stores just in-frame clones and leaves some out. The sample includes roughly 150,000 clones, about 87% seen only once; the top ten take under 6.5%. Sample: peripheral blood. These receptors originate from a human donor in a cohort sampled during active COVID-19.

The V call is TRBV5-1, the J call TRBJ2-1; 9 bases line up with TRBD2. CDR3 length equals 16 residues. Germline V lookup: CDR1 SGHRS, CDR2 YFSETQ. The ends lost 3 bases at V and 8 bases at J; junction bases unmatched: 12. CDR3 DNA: TGCGCCAGCAGCTCCCCGGCGGGAGGGCCTGGGGATGAGCAGTTCTTC. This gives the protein CASSSPAGGPGDEQFF.

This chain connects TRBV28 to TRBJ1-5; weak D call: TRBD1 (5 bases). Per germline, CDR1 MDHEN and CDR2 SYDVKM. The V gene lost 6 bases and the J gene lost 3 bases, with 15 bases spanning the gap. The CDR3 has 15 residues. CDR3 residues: CASRVVDRVNQPQHF. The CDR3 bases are TGTGCCAGCAGAGTCGTCGACAGAGTCAATCAGCCCCAGCATTTT.

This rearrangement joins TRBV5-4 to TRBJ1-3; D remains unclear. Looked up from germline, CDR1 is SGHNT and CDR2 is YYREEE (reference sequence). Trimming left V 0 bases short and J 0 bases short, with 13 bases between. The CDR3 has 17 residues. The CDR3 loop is CASSLVLRNRSGNTIYF. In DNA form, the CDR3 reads TGTGCCAGCAGCTTGGTGCTCAGGAATCGCTCTGGAAACACCATATATTTT.

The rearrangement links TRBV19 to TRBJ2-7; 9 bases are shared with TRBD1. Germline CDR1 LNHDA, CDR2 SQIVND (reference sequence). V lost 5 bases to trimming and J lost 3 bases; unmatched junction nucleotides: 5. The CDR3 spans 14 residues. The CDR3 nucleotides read TGTGCCAGTAGTGGGACAGGGTTCAACTACGAGCAGTACTTC. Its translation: CASSGTGFNYEQYF.

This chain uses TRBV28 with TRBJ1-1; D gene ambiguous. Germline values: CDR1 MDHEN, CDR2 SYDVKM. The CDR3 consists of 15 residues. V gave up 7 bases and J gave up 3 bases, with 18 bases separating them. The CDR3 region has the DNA TGTGCCAGCACCCCAGGCTCCAGGTTGCACACTGAAGCTTTCTTT. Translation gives CASTPGSRLHTEAFF.

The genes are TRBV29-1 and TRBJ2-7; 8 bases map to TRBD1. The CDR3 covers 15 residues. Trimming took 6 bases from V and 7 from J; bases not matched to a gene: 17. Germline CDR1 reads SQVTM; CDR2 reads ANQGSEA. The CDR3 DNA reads TGCAGCGTCCAGACGGACAGGGTAAGCCTCAGGGAGCAGTACTTC. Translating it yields CSVQTDRVSLREQYF.

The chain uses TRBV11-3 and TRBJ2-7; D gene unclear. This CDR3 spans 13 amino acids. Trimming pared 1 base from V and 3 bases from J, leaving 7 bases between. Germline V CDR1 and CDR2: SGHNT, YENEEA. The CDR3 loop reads CASSLGAGYEQYF. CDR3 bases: TGTGCCAGCAGCTTAGGGGCCGGCTACGAGCAGTACTTC.

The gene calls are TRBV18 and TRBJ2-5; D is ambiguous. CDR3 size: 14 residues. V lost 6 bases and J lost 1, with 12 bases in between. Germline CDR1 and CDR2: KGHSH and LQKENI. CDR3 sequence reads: CASSQASRQETQYF. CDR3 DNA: TGTGCCAGCTCGCAGGCCAGTCGCCAAGAGACCCAGTACTTC.

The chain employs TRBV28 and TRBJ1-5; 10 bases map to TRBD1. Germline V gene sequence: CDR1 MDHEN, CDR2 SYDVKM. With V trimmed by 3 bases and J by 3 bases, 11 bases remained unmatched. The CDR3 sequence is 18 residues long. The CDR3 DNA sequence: TGTGCCAGCAGTTTTTCCCCGGGACAGGGGCGCATCAATCAGCCCCAGCATTTT. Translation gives CASSFSPGQGRINQPQHF.

Written as DNA, the CDR3 is TGTGCCAGCAGCTCGGGACTAGCAGGCAATGAGCAGTTCTTC. This gives the protein CASSSGLAGNEQFF. V and J are TRBV13 and TRBJ2-1, with TRBD2 matching over 9 bases. Germline V lookup: CDR1 PRHDT, CDR2 FYEKMQ (reference sequence). This CDR3 is 14 amino acids long. Trimming took 4 bases from V and 6 from J; bases not matched to a gene: 4. The full variable domain, its missing parts supplied by reference TRBV13 and TRBJ2-1, is AAGVIQSPRHLIKEKRETATLKCYPIPRHDTVYWYQQGPGQDPQFLISFYEKMQSDKGSIPDRFSAQQFSDYHSELNMSSLELGDSALYFCASSSGLAGNEQFFGPGTRLTVL.

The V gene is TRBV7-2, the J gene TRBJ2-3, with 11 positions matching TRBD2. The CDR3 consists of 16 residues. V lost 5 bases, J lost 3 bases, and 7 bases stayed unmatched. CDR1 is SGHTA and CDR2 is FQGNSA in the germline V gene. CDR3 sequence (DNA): TGTGCCAGCAGCACCAGACTAGCGGGGAGAACAGATACGCAGTATTTT. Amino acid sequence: CASSTRLAGRTDTQYF. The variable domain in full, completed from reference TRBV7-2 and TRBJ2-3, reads GAGVSQSPSNKVTEKGKDVELRCDPISGHTALYWYRQSLGQGLEFLIYFQGNSAPDKSGLPSDRFSAERTGGSVSTLTIQRTQQEDSAVYLCASSTRLAGRTDTQYFGPGTRLTVL.

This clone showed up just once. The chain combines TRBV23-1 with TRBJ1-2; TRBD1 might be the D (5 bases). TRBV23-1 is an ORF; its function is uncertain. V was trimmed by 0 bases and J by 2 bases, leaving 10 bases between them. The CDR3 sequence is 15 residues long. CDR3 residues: CASSQSRTRNYGYTF. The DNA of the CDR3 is TGCGCCAGCAGTCAATCGCGGACAAGGAACTATGGCTACACCTTC.

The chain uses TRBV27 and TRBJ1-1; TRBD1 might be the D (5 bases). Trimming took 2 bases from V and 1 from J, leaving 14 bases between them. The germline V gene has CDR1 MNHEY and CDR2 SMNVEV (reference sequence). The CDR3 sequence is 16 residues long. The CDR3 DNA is TGTGCCAGCAGTTTAATAGGGGCGACCCGGAACACTGAAGCTTTCTTT. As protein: CASSLIGATRNTEAFF.

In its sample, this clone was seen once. The CDR3 is CANIQGIRGFF. The CDR3 nucleotides read TGTGCCAACATACAGGGCATTAGGGGGTTCTTC. J is TRBJ2-1 and V is TRBV3-1 (or the pseudogene TRBV3-2), with a possible D match to TRBD1 (6 bases). Germline CDR1 reads LGHDT; CDR2 reads YNNKEL (reference sequence). The length of the CDR3 is 11 residues. The V gene lost 10 bases and the J gene lost 15 bases, with 19 bases spanning the gap.

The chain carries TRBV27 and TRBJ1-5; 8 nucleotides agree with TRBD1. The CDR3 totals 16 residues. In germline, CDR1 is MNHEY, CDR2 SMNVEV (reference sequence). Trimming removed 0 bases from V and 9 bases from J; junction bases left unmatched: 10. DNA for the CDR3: TGTGCCAGCAGTTTATCACAGGGGGTTGGGGGGGGGCCCCAGCATTTT. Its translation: CASSLSQGVGGGPQHF.

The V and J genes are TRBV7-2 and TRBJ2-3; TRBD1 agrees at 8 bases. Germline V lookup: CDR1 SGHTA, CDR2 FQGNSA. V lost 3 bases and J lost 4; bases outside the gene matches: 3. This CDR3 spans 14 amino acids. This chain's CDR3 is CASSFQGASDTQYF. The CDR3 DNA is TGTGCCAGCAGCTTTCAGGGGGCCTCAGATACGCAGTATTTT.

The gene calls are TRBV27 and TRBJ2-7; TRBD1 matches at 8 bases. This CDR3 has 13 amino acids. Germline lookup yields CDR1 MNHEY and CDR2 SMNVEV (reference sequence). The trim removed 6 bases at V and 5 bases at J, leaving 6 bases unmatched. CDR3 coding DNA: TGTGCCAGCAGGCGGACAGGGTCCCACGAGCAGTACTTC. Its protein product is CASRRTGSHEQYF.

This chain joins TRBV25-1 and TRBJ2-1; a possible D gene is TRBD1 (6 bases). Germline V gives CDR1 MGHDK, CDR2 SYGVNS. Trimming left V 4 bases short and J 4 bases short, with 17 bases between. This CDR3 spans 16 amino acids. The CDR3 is CASSGLRDTYYNEQFF. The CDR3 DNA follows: TGTGCCAGCAGTGGGCTCAGGGACACTTATTACAATGAGCAGTTCTTC.

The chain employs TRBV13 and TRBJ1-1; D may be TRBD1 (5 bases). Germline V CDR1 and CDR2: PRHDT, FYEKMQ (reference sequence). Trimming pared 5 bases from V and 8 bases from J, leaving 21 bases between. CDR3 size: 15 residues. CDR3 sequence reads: CASSVIARGRTEAFF. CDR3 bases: TGTGCCAGCAGCGTAATCGCCCGGGGGAGGACAGAAGCTTTCTTT.

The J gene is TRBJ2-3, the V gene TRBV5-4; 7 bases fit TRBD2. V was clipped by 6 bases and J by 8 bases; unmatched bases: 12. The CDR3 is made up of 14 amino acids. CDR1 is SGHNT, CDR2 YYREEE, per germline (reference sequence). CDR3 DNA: TGTGCCAGCAACTGGGGCGGGAGCGGCGGTACGCAGTATTTT. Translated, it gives CASNWGGSGGTQYF.

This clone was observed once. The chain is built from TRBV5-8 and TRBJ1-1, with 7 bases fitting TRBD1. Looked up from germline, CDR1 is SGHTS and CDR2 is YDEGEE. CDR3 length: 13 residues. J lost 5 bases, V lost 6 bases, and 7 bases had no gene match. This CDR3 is CASNNRGGTEAFF. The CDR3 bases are TGTGCCAGCAATAACAGGGGAGGAACTGAAGCTTTCTTT.

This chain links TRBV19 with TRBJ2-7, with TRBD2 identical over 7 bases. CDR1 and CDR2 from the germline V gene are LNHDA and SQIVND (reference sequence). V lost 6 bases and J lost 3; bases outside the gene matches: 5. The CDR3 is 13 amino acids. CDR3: CASSGASGYEQYF. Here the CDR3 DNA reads TGTGCCAGTAGCGGGGCTAGCGGCTACGAGCAGTACTTC.

The CDR3 region has the DNA TGTGCCAGCAGTCTACAGGGGGCGAACACTGAAGCTTTCTTT. Amino acid sequence: CASSLQGANTEAFF. This chain joins TRBV27 and TRBJ1-1; 9 bases align to TRBD1. From germline, CDR1 is MNHEY and CDR2 SMNVEV (reference sequence). The CDR3 spans 14 residues. V dropped 5 bases and J dropped 1; count of bases not matched to a gene: 2.

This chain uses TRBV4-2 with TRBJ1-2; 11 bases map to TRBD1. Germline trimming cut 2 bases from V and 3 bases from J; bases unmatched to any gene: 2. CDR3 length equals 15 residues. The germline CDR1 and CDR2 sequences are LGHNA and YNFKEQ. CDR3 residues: CASSQRDRGDYGYTF. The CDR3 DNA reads TGTGCCAGCAGCCAACGGGACAGGGGGGACTATGGCTACACCTTC.

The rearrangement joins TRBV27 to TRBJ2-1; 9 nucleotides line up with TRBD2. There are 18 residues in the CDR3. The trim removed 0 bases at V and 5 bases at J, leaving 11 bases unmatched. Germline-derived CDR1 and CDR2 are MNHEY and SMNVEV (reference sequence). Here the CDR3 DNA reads TGTGCCAGCAGTTTATCCCTCCCGGGAGCGGGGGGCCACAATGAGCAGTTCTTC. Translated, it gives CASSLSLPGAGGHNEQFF.

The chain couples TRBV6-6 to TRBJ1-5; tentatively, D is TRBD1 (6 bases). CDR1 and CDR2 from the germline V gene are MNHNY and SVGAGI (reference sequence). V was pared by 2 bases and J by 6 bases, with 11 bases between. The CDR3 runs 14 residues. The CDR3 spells CASSYSGGPQPQHF. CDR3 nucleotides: TGTGCCAGCAGTTACAGCGGGGGGCCTCAGCCCCAGCATTTT.

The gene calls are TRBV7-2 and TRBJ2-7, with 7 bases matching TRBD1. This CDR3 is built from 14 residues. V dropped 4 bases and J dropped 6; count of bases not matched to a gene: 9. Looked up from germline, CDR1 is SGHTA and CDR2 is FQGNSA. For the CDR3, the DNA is TGTGCCAGCAGCTCGCAACAGGGGAGAATCGAGCAGTACTTC. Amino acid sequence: CASSSQQGRIEQYF.

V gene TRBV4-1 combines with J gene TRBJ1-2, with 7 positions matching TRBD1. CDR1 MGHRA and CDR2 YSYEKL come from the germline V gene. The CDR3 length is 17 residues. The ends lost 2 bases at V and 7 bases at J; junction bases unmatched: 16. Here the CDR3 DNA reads TGCGCCAGCAGCCAACCCCCCGGGACAGTCTTACGGGGTGGCTACACCTTC. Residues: CASSQPPGTVLRGGYTF.

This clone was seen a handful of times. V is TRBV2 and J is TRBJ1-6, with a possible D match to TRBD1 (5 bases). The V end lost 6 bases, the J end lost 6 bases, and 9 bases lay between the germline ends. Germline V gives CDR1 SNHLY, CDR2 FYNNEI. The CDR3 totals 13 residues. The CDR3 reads CASRGQSNSPLHF. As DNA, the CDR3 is TGTGCCAGCAGGGGGCAGTCTAATTCACCCCTCCACTTT.